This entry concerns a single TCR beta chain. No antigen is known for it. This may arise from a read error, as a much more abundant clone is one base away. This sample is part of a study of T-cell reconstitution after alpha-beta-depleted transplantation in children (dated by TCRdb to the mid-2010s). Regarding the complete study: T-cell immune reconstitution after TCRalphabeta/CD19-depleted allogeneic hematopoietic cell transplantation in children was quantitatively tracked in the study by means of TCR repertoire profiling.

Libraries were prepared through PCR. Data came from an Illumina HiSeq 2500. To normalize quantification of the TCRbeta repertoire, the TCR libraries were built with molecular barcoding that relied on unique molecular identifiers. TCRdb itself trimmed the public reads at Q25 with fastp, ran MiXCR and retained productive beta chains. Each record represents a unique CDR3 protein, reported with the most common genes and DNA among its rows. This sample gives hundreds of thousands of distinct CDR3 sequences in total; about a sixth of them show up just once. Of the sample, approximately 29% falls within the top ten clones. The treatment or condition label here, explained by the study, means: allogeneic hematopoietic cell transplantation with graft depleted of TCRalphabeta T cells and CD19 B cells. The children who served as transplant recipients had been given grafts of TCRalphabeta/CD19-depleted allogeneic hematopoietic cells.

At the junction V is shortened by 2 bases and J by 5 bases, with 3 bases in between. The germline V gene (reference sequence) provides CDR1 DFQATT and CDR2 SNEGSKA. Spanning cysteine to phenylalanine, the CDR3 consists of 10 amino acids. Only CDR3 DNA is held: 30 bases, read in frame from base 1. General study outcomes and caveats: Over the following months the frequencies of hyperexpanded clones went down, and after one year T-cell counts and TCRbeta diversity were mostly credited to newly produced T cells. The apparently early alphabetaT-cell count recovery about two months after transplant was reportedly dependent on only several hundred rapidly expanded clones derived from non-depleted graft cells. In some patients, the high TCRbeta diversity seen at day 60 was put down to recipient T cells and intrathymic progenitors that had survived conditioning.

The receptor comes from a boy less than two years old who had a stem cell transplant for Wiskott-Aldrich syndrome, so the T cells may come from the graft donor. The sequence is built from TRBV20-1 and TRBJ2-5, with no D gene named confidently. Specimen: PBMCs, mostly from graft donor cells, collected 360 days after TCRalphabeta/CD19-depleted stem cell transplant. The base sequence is TGCAGTGCTAGACTGGAGACCCAGTACTTC. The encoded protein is CSARLETQYF.